The clone carrying this TCR beta chain appeared a few times. This record belongs to a study of T cells after yellow fever vaccination. TCRdb fed the 5' RACE reads into MiXCR, producing one record per CDR3 protein. The table lists approximately 150,000 distinct CDR3 sequences, roughly 9% of them singletons, with about a third in the top ten. Germline values: CDR1 LGHNA, CDR2 YSLEER. Trimming left V 1 base short and J 4 bases short, with 7 bases between. This CDR3 is built from 13 residues. The material was CD8+ T cells sorted from PBMCs, obtained 45 days after the yellow fever booster vaccination. This sequence originates from a man younger than 35 who received the YFV17D yellow fever vaccine. This chain uses TRBV4-3 with TRBJ2-5, with D hard to call. CDR3 sequence: CASSQVWGETQYF. The CDR3 coding sequence is TGCGCCAGCAGCCAAGTGTGGGGAGAGACCCAGTACTTC.